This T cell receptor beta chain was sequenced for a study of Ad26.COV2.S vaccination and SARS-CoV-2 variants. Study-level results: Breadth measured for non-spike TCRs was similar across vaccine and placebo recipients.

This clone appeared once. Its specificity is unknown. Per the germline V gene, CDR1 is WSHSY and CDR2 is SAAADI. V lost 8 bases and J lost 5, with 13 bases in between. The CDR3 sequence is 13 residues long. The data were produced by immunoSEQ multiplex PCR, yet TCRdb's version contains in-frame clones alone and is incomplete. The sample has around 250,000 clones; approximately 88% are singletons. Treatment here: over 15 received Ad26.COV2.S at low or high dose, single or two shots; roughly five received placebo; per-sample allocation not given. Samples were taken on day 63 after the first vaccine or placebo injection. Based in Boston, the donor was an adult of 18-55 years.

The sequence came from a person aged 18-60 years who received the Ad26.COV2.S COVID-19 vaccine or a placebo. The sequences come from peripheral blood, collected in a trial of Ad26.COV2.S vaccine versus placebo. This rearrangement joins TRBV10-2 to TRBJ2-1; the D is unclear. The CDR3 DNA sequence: TGCGCCAGCGGCAGAGTAGCCAACAATGAGCAGTTCTTC. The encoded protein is CASGRVANNEQFF.